These T cell receptor beta chains were read from a single sample in a study of early T cells in non-severe SARS-CoV-2 infection. TCRdb ran MiXCR on the 5' RACE reads and lists one entry per CDR3 protein. The sample shows about 64,000 distinct CDR3 sequences, 4.9% of them seen only once. Sequenced: whole blood. These receptors were obtained from an adult who was a healthcare worker with PCR-confirmed SARS-CoV-2 infection or an uninfected control (not recorded which). The CDR3 runs from the conserved cysteine through the conserved F or W. D genes are given only for firm matches. Clone size is shown for a subset of rows, as once, few, many or a class of expanded clone.

.	few	TRBV5-5	TRBJ2-4	TGTGCCAGCAGCAAAGGGACGGATTTAGCCAAAAACATTCAGTACTTC	CASSKGTDLAKNIQYF
TRBD1	medium-sized	TRBV5-4	TRBJ1-2	TGTGCCAGCGCTCGACCCCAGGGGGGTAGTGATGGCTACACCTTC	CASARPQGGSDGYTF
TRBD2	few	TRBV19	TRBJ2-1	TGTGCCAGTAGTATTTCTAGCGGGGGACATCAGTTCTTC	CASSISSGGHQFF
.	.	TRBV9	TRBJ2-1	TGTGCCAGCAGCGAAACCGGGACGGGCCCCGACAATGAGCAGTTCTTC	CASSETGTGPDNEQFF
.	many	TRBV5-8	TRBJ2-1	TGTGCCAGCAGCTTGCTTTTAGGGTACAATGAGCAGTTCTTC	CASSLLLGYNEQFF
.	many	TRBV28	TRBJ1-1	TGTGCCAGCAGTTGGGTTGGCGGGAACACTGAAGCTTTCTTT	CASSWVGGNTEAFF
.	medium-sized	TRBV20-1	TRBJ2-1	TGCAGTGCTAGGTCGGCCGCCCACAATGAGCAGTTCTTC	CSARSAAHNEQFF
.	.	TRBV12-3/TRBV12-4	TRBJ1-2	TGTGCCAGCAGCCAGACCGGCTTCTATGGCTACACCTTC	CASSQTGFYGYTF
TRBD1	.	TRBV5-1	TRBJ1-2	TGCGCCAGCAGCTTGGTTGCAGGGGGCGGCGGCTATGGCTACACCTTC	CASSLVAGGGGYGYTF
.	.	TRBV9	TRBJ1-1	TGTGCCAGCAGCGTGGGGACGAGGGGCACTGAAGCTTTCTTT	CASSVGTRGTEAFF
TRBD2	.	TRBV20-1	TRBJ2-3	TGCAGTGCTTCAAGACTAGCGGGGATCACAGATACGCAGTATTTT	CSASRLAGITDTQYF
.	many	TRBV14	TRBJ1-1	TGTGCCAGCGGGGAGCGAAGCACTGAAGCTTTCTTT	CASGERSTEAFF
.	many	TRBV20-1	TRBJ2-3	TGCAGTGCTAGAGATGGGGCAGTCCCCAGCACAGATACGCAGTATTTT	CSARDGAVPSTDTQYF
TRBD1	few	TRBV6-1	TRBJ2-1	TGTGCCAGCAGAGCAAGGACAGGGCCATTTTCCAATGAGCAGTTCTTC	CASRARTGPFSNEQFF
.	.	TRBV5-1	TRBJ2-3	TGCGCCAGCAGCTTAACAGGGTTTGATACGCAGTATTTT	CASSLTGFDTQYF
TRBD1	few	TRBV7-2	TRBJ2-7	TGTGCCAGCAGCCTCCGGGACAGGGGGCAGGAGCAGTACTTC	CASSLRDRGQEQYF
.	.	TRBV6-1	TRBJ2-4	TGTGCCAGCAACCACAGGGACATAGCCAAAAACATTCAGTACTTC	CASNHRDIAKNIQYF
TRBD2	many	TRBV4-1	TRBJ2-7	TGCGCCAGCAGCCAACCCACACTAGCGGGAAGGTCCTACGAGCAGTACTTC	CASSQPTLAGRSYEQYF
.	.	TRBV18	TRBJ1-3	TGTGCCAGCTCACCATCGGTCGACAGTTACTCTGGAAACACCATATATTTT	CASSPSVDSYSGNTIYF
TRBD2	few	TRBV5-4	TRBJ2-1	TGTGCCAGCAGGGCCGGGACTAGCGTTATAGATGAGCAGTTCTTC	CASRAGTSVIDEQFF
.	.	TRBV9	TRBJ2-7	TGTGCCAGCAGCGTAGATATAACAGGGAGGCCCGAGCAGTACTTC	CASSVDITGRPEQYF
.	many	TRBV3-1	TRBJ1-2	TGTGCCAGCAGCCAACCGAGCGGGCCAAAGGGGTATGGCTACACCTTC	CASSQPSGPKGYGYTF
TRBD2	many	TRBV19	TRBJ2-3	TGTGCCAGTACCCCTCTAGCGGGAGTGGCAGATACGCAGTATTTT	CASTPLAGVADTQYF
.	many	TRBV3-1	TRBJ2-7	TGTGCCAGCAGCCAAGGGGTCAGGAGCTCCTACGAGCAGTACTTC	CASSQGVRSSYEQYF
.	many	TRBV3-1	TRBJ1-1	TGTGCCAGCAGCCAAGATCCACAAGGGTATGCTGAAGCTTTCTTT	CASSQDPQGYAEAFF
.	many	TRBV20-1	TRBJ2-7	TGCAGTGCTCCCCGGGGACCCTACGAGCAGTACTTC	CSAPRGPYEQYF
TRBD1	many	TRBV20-1	TRBJ2-1	TGCAGTGTTTCGCTCCGGGACAGGTACAATGAGCAGTTCTTC	CSVSLRDRYNEQFF
.	many	TRBV5-1	TRBJ2-3	TGCGCCAGCAGCTTCCCGGCGGGGACCTTAACTAGCACAGATACGCAGTATTTT	CASSFPAGTLTSTDTQYF
.	many	TRBV5-8	TRBJ1-4	TGTGCCAGCAGCTTGTATGAAAAACTGTTTTTT	CASSLYEKLFF
.	many	TRBV20-1	TRBJ1-6	TGCAGTGCGCTCGGAGAAATTAATTCACCCCTCCACTTT	CSALGEINSPLHF
TRBD1	many	TRBV7-2	TRBJ1-1	TGTGCCAGCATCTTGCAGGGGGCGTCCACTGAAGCTTTCTTT	CASILQGASTEAFF
.	.	TRBV18	TRBJ2-1	TGTGCCAGCTCACCGCTCGGGTTCTACGATGAGCAGTTCTTC	CASSPLGFYDEQFF
TRBD2	many	TRBV10-3	TRBJ2-3	TGTGCCATCAGTGGAGATAGCGGGAGATCAGATACGCAGTATTTT	CAISGDSGRSDTQYF
TRBD1	many	TRBV3-1	TRBJ2-3	TGTGCCAGCAGCACCCCCGGGACAGGAAAAGATACGCAGTATTTT	CASSTPGTGKDTQYF
.	.	TRBV5-1	TRBJ2-1	TGCGCCAGCAGCTCTAACATCAATGAGCAGTTCTTC	CASSSNINEQFF
.	few	TRBV5-4	TRBJ2-1	TGTGCCAGCAGCTGGGCCGGTGGGGGTACACTTGTTGAGCAGTTCTTC	CASSWAGGGTLVEQFF
.	few	TRBV5-6	TRBJ2-2	TGTGCCAGCAGCTTGAGGGCCCCAGAGGGCACCGGGGAGCTGTTTTTT	CASSLRAPEGTGELFF
.	.	TRBV10-3	TRBJ2-7	TGTGCCATCAGTAGTGCAGGGAACGAGCAGTACTTC	CAISSAGNEQYF
TRBD1	many	TRBV4-3	TRBJ2-5	TGCGCCAGCAGCCAAGAGGGTTCAGGGGGCGGCGAGACCCAGTACTTC	CASSQEGSGGGETQYF
TRBD1	many	TRBV6-5	TRBJ2-1	TGTGCCAGCAATCAGGGACAGGGGGCGAGTGAGCAGTTCTTC	CASNQGQGASEQFF
TRBD1	.	TRBV5-8	TRBJ2-3	TGTGCCAGCAGCCAGCAGGGGGCGCGTCATTATACGCAGTATTTT	CASSQQGARHYTQYF
TRBD2	few	TRBV3-1	TRBJ2-1	TGTGCCAGCAGCCAAGGGTTTTCGGCGGGAGATATAAATGAGCAGTTCTTC	CASSQGFSAGDINEQFF
TRBD2	many	TRBV7-3	TRBJ2-5	TGTGCCAGCGGGCTAGCGGGAGGCCGGGAGGAGACCCAGTACTTC	CASGLAGGREETQYF
TRBD2	.	TRBV5-1	TRBJ2-3	TGCGCCAGCAGCAGGAGCGGGGATGAAGATACGCAGTATTTT	CASSRSGDEDTQYF
.	many	TRBV18	TRBJ2-3	TGTGCCAGTTCCCCGCCGTCTCCCTCCACAGATACGCAGTATTTT	CASSPPSPSTDTQYF